A selection of T cell receptor beta chains follows, all from one sample in a study of identifying expanded T cells in peripheral blood. TCRdb's copy holds only in-frame clones and misses some; the assay was immunoSEQ multiplex PCR. The sample has 90,000 to 120,000 clones, roughly 90% seen once; the top ten hold roughly 17%. The sequencing input was blood. The receptor set was obtained from a person between 18 and 75 years old in good health. Both conserved end residues are part of each CDR3. Each record gives: V gene, clone size, J gene, D gene, CDR3 DNA, CDR3 protein. D genes are given only for firm matches. The size of a clone is reported for some rows only, either as once, few or many, or as a class for expanded clones.

V gene: TRBV19; clone size: .; J gene: TRBJ1-5; D gene: .; CDR3 DNA: TGTGCCAGTAGTATGTCGGGGTTGTGGAATCAGCCCCAGCATTTT; CDR3 protein: CASSMSGLWNQPQHF
V gene: TRBV2; clone size: few; J gene: TRBJ1-2; D gene: TRBD1; CDR3 DNA: TGTGCCAGCAGTGAACAGGGGGTATCCTATGGCTACACCTTC; CDR3 protein: CASSEQGVSYGYTF
V gene: TRBV28; clone size: .; J gene: TRBJ1-1; D gene: TRBD1; CDR3 DNA: TGTGCCAGCAGTCCCGGGACAGGGAACACTGAAGCTTTCTTT; CDR3 protein: CASSPGTGNTEAFF
V gene: TRBV11-3; clone size: .; J gene: TRBJ2-5; D gene: TRBD1; CDR3 DNA: TGTGCCAGCTCGCTCCGGGACAGGGGCCAAGAGACCCAGTACTTC; CDR3 protein: CASSLRDRGQETQYF
V gene: TRBV15; clone size: .; J gene: TRBJ1-4; D gene: .; CDR3 DNA: TGTGCCACCAGCAGAGTGGGAGCAACTAATGAAAAACTGTTTTTT; CDR3 protein: CATSRVGATNEKLFF
V gene: TRBV30; clone size: .; J gene: TRBJ2-7; D gene: .; CDR3 DNA: TGTGCCTGGAGTGTACCCGCAGGGGCCTACGAGCAGTACTTC; CDR3 protein: CAWSVPAGAYEQYF
V gene: TRBV7-9; clone size: .; J gene: TRBJ2-1; D gene: .; CDR3 DNA: TGTGCCAGCAGCTTTGCCAGGCCGAGCGTCAATGAGCAGTTCTTC; CDR3 protein: CASSFARPSVNEQFF
V gene: TRBV7-2; clone size: .; J gene: TRBJ2-5; D gene: .; CDR3 DNA: TGTGCCAGCAGCTTAGGGTCAGGGGAGGGGGAGACCCAGTACTTC; CDR3 protein: CASSLGSGEGETQYF
V gene: TRBV7-2; clone size: .; J gene: TRBJ2-3; D gene: .; CDR3 DNA: TGTGCCAGCAGCCCGTTCGGTGGGGGGAATACAGATACGCAGTATTTT; CDR3 protein: CASSPFGGGNTDTQYF
V gene: TRBV7-9; clone size: .; J gene: TRBJ1-2; D gene: TRBD1; CDR3 DNA: TGTGCCAGCAGCTTAGGGGGGACAGACCCTGGCTACACCTTC; CDR3 protein: CASSLGGTDPGYTF
V gene: TRBV19; clone size: .; J gene: TRBJ2-1; D gene: .; CDR3 DNA: TGTGCCAGTAGTATAGGGCGGATTCCTTACAATGAGCAGTTCTTC; CDR3 protein: CASSIGRIPYNEQFF
V gene: TRBV7-2; clone size: .; J gene: TRBJ1-3; D gene: TRBD1; CDR3 DNA: TGTGCCAGCAGCTTAGCTACAGGGGGGGTCGGAAACACCATATATTTT; CDR3 protein: CASSLATGGVGNTIYF
V gene: TRBV5-1; clone size: .; J gene: TRBJ2-7; D gene: TRBD2; CDR3 DNA: TGCGCCAGCAGCTCGGGACTAGCGCGGAGCGAGCAGTACTTC; CDR3 protein: CASSSGLARSEQYF
V gene: TRBV28; clone size: .; J gene: TRBJ1-6; D gene: TRBD1; CDR3 DNA: TGTGCCAGCAGTTTTACAGGGGACTCACCCCTCCACTTT; CDR3 protein: CASSFTGDSPLHF
V gene: TRBV7-6; clone size: .; J gene: TRBJ1-1; D gene: TRBD1; CDR3 DNA: TGTGCCAGCAGCTTAGCTCCCAGCGTACCGGGACAGGGGGCGATTGAGGCTGAAGCTTTCTTT; CDR3 protein: CASSLAPSVPGQGAIEAEAFF
V gene: TRBV5-4; clone size: .; J gene: TRBJ2-2; D gene: .; CDR3 DNA: TGTGCCAGCAGCGCCCGACCAGGGAACACCGGGGAGCTGTTTTTT; CDR3 protein: CASSARPGNTGELFF
V gene: TRBV7-9; clone size: .; J gene: TRBJ2-5; D gene: .; CDR3 DNA: TGTGCCAGCAGCCTCGGCGAGCCCCAAGAGACCCAGTACTTC; CDR3 protein: CASSLGEPQETQYF
V gene: TRBV6-5; clone size: .; J gene: TRBJ2-2; D gene: .; CDR3 DNA: TGTGCCAGCAGTTACGTGCAAACCGGGGAGCTGTTTTTT; CDR3 protein: CASSYVQTGELFF
V gene: TRBV2; clone size: .; J gene: TRBJ2-7; D gene: .; CDR3 DNA: TGTGCCAGCAGTGAAGAAAGCAACATCTCCTACGAGCAGTACTTC; CDR3 protein: CASSEESNISYEQYF
V gene: TRBV27; clone size: .; J gene: TRBJ1-1; D gene: .; CDR3 DNA: TGTGCCAGCAGGCATGACGGATACACTGAAGCTTTCTTT; CDR3 protein: CASRHDGYTEAFF
V gene: TRBV7-9; clone size: .; J gene: TRBJ1-4; D gene: .; CDR3 DNA: TGTGCCAGCATCGGGCTTAATGAAAAACTGTTTTTT; CDR3 protein: CASIGLNEKLFF
V gene: TRBV6-1; clone size: .; J gene: TRBJ1-2; D gene: TRBD1; CDR3 DNA: TGTGCCAGCAGGACAGGGCCGTCGAACTATGGCTACACCTTC; CDR3 protein: CASRTGPSNYGYTF
V gene: TRBV28; clone size: .; J gene: TRBJ1-1; D gene: .; CDR3 DNA: TGTGCCAGCAGTTTAGAGGGCTCTGAAGCTTTCTTT; CDR3 protein: CASSLEGSEAFF
V gene: TRBV7-9; clone size: .; J gene: TRBJ1-1; D gene: .; CDR3 DNA: TGTGCCAGCAGCTTATTTGGGACAAGGACTGAAGCTTTCTTT; CDR3 protein: CASSLFGTRTEAFF
V gene: TRBV10-3; clone size: .; J gene: TRBJ2-1; D gene: .; CDR3 DNA: TGTGCCATCAGCAATAAGGGTGAGCAGTTCTTC; CDR3 protein: CAISNKGEQFF
V gene: TRBV7-2; clone size: .; J gene: TRBJ1-6; D gene: .; CDR3 DNA: TGTGCCAGCAGCTACGCCGGGACGGCTAATTCACCCCTCCACTTT; CDR3 protein: CASSYAGTANSPLHF
V gene: TRBV6-5; clone size: .; J gene: TRBJ1-1; D gene: .; CDR3 DNA: TGTGCCAGCAGTTACTCAGGGGGCACTGAAGCTTTCTTT; CDR3 protein: CASSYSGGTEAFF
V gene: TRBV7-9; clone size: .; J gene: TRBJ2-5; D gene: .; CDR3 DNA: TGTGCCAGCAGCTTGCGGCTGTCAGAGACCCAGTACTTC; CDR3 protein: CASSLRLSETQYF
V gene: TRBV28; clone size: .; J gene: TRBJ2-7; D gene: .; CDR3 DNA: TGTGCCAGCAGTTTGCAGGGCTACGAGCAGTACTTC; CDR3 protein: CASSLQGYEQYF
V gene: TRBV6-5; clone size: .; J gene: TRBJ1-3; D gene: TRBD1; CDR3 DNA: TGTGCCAGCAGCAAACAGGGGAACTCTGGAAACACCATATATTTT; CDR3 protein: CASSKQGNSGNTIYF
V gene: TRBV5-6; clone size: .; J gene: TRBJ1-5; D gene: .; CDR3 DNA: TGTGCCAGCAGCTTGGCCGGAACCCGTAGCAATCAGCCCCAGCATTTT; CDR3 protein: CASSLAGTRSNQPQHF
V gene: TRBV29-1; clone size: .; J gene: TRBJ1-2; D gene: .; CDR3 DNA: TGCAGCGTTGGGGGCTATTACTATGGCTACACCTTC; CDR3 protein: CSVGGYYYGYTF
V gene: TRBV6-5; clone size: .; J gene: TRBJ2-7; D gene: .; CDR3 DNA: TGTGCCAGCAGTTGGAAGGTCCTGGGGGACGAGCAGTACTTC; CDR3 protein: CASSWKVLGDEQYF
V gene: TRBV7-9; clone size: .; J gene: TRBJ2-3; D gene: .; CDR3 DNA: TGTGCCAGCACCGCCGTGGCTAGCGAGAGCACAGATACGCAGTATTTT; CDR3 protein: CASTAVASESTDTQYF
V gene: TRBV6-5; clone size: .; J gene: TRBJ2-7; D gene: .; CDR3 DNA: TGTGCCAGCAGTTACTCGGGGGGACAGCCCTACGAGCAGTACTTC; CDR3 protein: CASSYSGGQPYEQYF
V gene: TRBV5-6; clone size: .; J gene: TRBJ1-1; D gene: .; CDR3 DNA: TGTGCCAGCAGCACCACCCGACGGGGGGCAGAGAACACTGAAGCTTTCTTT; CDR3 protein: CASSTTRRGAENTEAFF
V gene: TRBV2; clone size: .; J gene: TRBJ2-5; D gene: .; CDR3 DNA: TGTGCCAGCGGAACGCTAGGGGCCTTGGGGACCCAGTACTTC; CDR3 protein: CASGTLGALGTQYF
V gene: TRBV30; clone size: .; J gene: TRBJ2-2; D gene: .; CDR3 DNA: TGTGCCTGGAGTGTAGCTCATCTCGGTACTCCGAACACCGGGGAGCTGTTTTTT; CDR3 protein: CAWSVAHLGTPNTGELFF
V gene: TRBV5-6; clone size: .; J gene: TRBJ2-1; D gene: .; CDR3 DNA: TGTGCCAGCAGCTTGGAGCCCCACAATGAGCAGTTCTTC; CDR3 protein: CASSLEPHNEQFF
V gene: TRBV7-2; clone size: few; J gene: TRBJ1-1; D gene: TRBD1; CDR3 DNA: TGTGCCAGCAGCTCGCCAGACAGGGGGAAAGCTTTCTTT; CDR3 protein: CASSSPDRGKAFF
V gene: TRBV6-6; clone size: .; J gene: TRBJ2-3; D gene: TRBD2; CDR3 DNA: TGTGCCAGCAGTCGCGGGGGGGGCACAGATACGCAGTATTTT; CDR3 protein: CASSRGGGTDTQYF
V gene: TRBV23-1; clone size: .; J gene: TRBJ2-4; D gene: .; CDR3 DNA: TGCGCCAGCAGTCAATCGAGCCTAGCCAAAAACATTCAGTACTTC; CDR3 protein: CASSQSSLAKNIQYF
V gene: TRBV6-5; clone size: .; J gene: TRBJ1-4; D gene: TRBD1; CDR3 DNA: TGTGCCAGCAGCCCCGCAGGGGGCTGGAGAAAACTGTTTTTT; CDR3 protein: CASSPAGGWRKLFF
V gene: TRBV4-3; clone size: .; J gene: TRBJ1-1; D gene: .; CDR3 DNA: TGCGCCAGCAGCCAAGTTTACTACACTGAAGCTTTCTTT; CDR3 protein: CASSQVYYTEAFF
V gene: TRBV6-4; clone size: .; J gene: TRBJ2-3; D gene: TRBD2; CDR3 DNA: TGTGCCAGCAGTGCTAGCGGGGGGCCAGATACGCAGTATTTT; CDR3 protein: CASSASGGPDTQYF
V gene: TRBV10-2; clone size: .; J gene: TRBJ2-3; D gene: TRBD2; CDR3 DNA: TGCGCCAGCAGTTACCAGCGGGGAGGCACAGATACGCAGTATTTT; CDR3 protein: CASSYQRGGTDTQYF
V gene: TRBV11-1; clone size: .; J gene: TRBJ1-1; D gene: .; CDR3 DNA: TGTGCCAGCAGCTCAAACCCCCAGGTCCAAAAACACACTGAAGCTTTCTTT; CDR3 protein: CASSSNPQVQKHTEAFF
V gene: TRBV6-1; clone size: .; J gene: TRBJ1-4; D gene: .; CDR3 DNA: TGTGCCATCGCCGTTGCAACTAATGAAAAACTGTTTTTT; CDR3 protein: CAIAVATNEKLFF
V gene: TRBV6-5; clone size: .; J gene: TRBJ2-5; D gene: .; CDR3 DNA: TGTGCCAGCGCGCTGGGACCCGGGACTCCTCAGTACTTC; CDR3 protein: CASALGPGTPQYF
V gene: TRBV7-7; clone size: .; J gene: TRBJ2-5; D gene: .; CDR3 DNA: TGTGCCAGCAGCTTCAGCTATGGTGGCCAAGAGACCCAGTACTTC; CDR3 protein: CASSFSYGGQETQYF
V gene: TRBV10-3; clone size: .; J gene: TRBJ1-1; D gene: .; CDR3 DNA: TGTGCCATCAGTGGTTGGGGACCGGAGAACACTGAAGCTTTCTTT; CDR3 protein: CAISGWGPENTEAFF
V gene: TRBV28; clone size: .; J gene: TRBJ2-7; D gene: TRBD1; CDR3 DNA: TGTGCCAGCAGTATCCGGGACAGGGTTCGTTACGAGCAGTACTTC; CDR3 protein: CASSIRDRVRYEQYF
V gene: TRBV5-5; clone size: .; J gene: TRBJ1-2; D gene: TRBD1; CDR3 DNA: TGTGCCAGCAGCCAAGGGACAGATAACTATGGCTACACCTTC; CDR3 protein: CASSQGTDNYGYTF
V gene: TRBV6-1; clone size: .; J gene: TRBJ2-3; D gene: TRBD2; CDR3 DNA: TGTGCCAGCAGTGAAGAGCGGGGGGGCTTGGATACGCAGTATTTT; CDR3 protein: CASSEERGGLDTQYF
V gene: TRBV5-6; clone size: .; J gene: TRBJ2-3; D gene: .; CDR3 DNA: TGTGCCAGCAGCTTGGGAGTGAGTGGGGGCTTTCGCTATACGCAGTATTTT; CDR3 protein: CASSLGVSGGFRYTQYF
V gene: TRBV2; clone size: .; J gene: TRBJ1-2; D gene: .; CDR3 DNA: TGTGCCAGCAGAGGAGGGGACTACACCTTC; CDR3 protein: CASRGGDYTF
V gene: TRBV6-6; clone size: few; J gene: TRBJ2-2; D gene: TRBD1; CDR3 DNA: TGTGCCAGCAGTTGGGGACAGGGTGGGACCGGGGAGCTGTTTTTT; CDR3 protein: CASSWGQGGTGELFF
V gene: TRBV5-6; clone size: .; J gene: TRBJ1-2; D gene: .; CDR3 DNA: TGTGCCAGCAGCTTGGGAGGGGGATCCTTCTATGGCTACACCTTC; CDR3 protein: CASSLGGGSFYGYTF
V gene: TRBV7-9; clone size: .; J gene: TRBJ2-3; D gene: .; CDR3 DNA: TGTGCCAGCAGCCTAAGTATGCTCACAGATACGCAGTATTTT; CDR3 protein: CASSLSMLTDTQYF
V gene: TRBV5-1; clone size: .; J gene: TRBJ2-7; D gene: TRBD1; CDR3 DNA: TGCGCCAGCAGCTTGGCCTCGGACAGGTTCTACGAGCAGTACTTC; CDR3 protein: CASSLASDRFYEQYF